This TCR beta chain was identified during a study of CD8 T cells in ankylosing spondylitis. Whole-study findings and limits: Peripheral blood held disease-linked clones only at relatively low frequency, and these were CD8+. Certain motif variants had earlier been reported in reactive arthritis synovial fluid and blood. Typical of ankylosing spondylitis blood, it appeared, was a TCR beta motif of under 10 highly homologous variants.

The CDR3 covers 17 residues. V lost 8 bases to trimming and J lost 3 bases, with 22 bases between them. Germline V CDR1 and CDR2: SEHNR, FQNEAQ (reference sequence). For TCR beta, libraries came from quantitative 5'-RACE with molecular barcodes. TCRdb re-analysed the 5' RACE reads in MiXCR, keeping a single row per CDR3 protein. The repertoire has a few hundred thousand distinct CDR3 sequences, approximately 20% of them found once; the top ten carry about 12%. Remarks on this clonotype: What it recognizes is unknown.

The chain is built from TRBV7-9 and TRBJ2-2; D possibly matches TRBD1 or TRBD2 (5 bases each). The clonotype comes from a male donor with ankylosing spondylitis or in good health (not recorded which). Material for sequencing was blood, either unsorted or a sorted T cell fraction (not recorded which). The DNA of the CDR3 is TGTGCCAGCCAGTTGCAGGCTAGCAGGGTTGACACCGGGGAGCTGTTTTTT. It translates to CASQLQASRVDTGELFF.